This T cell receptor (beta chain) was captured by sequencing in a study of beta chain features in type 1 diabetes. Study at large: On cell yields, gender and age, patients and healthy donors were similar. Findings and limits, study-wide: Shorter TCRB CDR3s, moderately but significantly so, marked every one of the four CD4+ subsets in Type 1 diabetes patients.

With regard to this clone: Its antigen remains unknown.

Purities over 98% were achieved in all sorted populations. The whole isolated RNA underwent reverse transcription, so sequencing captured expressed TCRB transcripts. Data came from immunoSEQ multiplex PCR; TCRdb stores just in-frame clones and leaves some out. This repertoire shows 500,000 to 850,000 clones, roughly 13% found once; its top ten account for approximately 0.042%. V shed 3 bases and J 5 bases; nucleotides not matched to a gene: 11. Germline CDR1 is KGHSH and CDR2 is LQKENI. The CDR3 extends over 16 amino acids. The chain recombines TRBV18 with TRBJ2-5, with TRBD1 matching over 8 bases. Sequenced sample: naive CD4+ T cells from blood. The source is a man between 18 and 35 years old with type 1 diabetes. In DNA form, the CDR3 reads TGTGCCAGCTCACCTCGCGGACAGGGTCTGGGCGAGACCCAGTACTTC. Its translation: CASSPRGQGLGETQYF.